This entry lists 23 T cell receptor beta chains sequenced from one sample in a study of CD8 T cells in ankylosing spondylitis. These receptors lack a known antigen. Study observations and caveats: Characteristic, it appeared, of ankylosing spondylitis blood was a TCR beta motif of seven or eight highly homologous variants.

From the 5' RACE reads, TCRdb called clonotypes with MiXCR, one entry per CDR3 protein. The sample includes hundreds of thousands of distinct CDR3 sequences, roughly 13% seen only once; the top ten take almost 7%. Sample: blood, either unsorted or a sorted T cell fraction (not recorded which). The receptors originated from a male donor with ankylosing spondylitis.

This clonotype has ten or more counts. The chain combines TRBV24-1 with TRBJ2-3; D not resolved. Germline CDR1 KGHDR, CDR2 SFDVKD. This CDR3 region has 13 residues. V gave up 0 bases and J gave up 3 bases, with 3 bases separating them. The CDR3 sequence: CATSDLLTDTQYF. CDR3 in DNA: TGTGCCACCAGTGATTTGCTTACAGATACGCAGTATTTT.

The rearrangement links TRBV11-3 to TRBJ2-5, with D possibly being TRBD1 (6 bases). The germline V gene has CDR1 SGHNT and CDR2 YENEEA. The CDR3 spans 15 residues. V was pared by 3 bases and J by 3 bases, with 14 bases between. CDR3 DNA: TGTGCCAGCAGCTTTGGGGGCGACCTTAAAGAGACCCAGTACTTC. This encodes CASSFGGDLKETQYF. Together with reference TRBV11-3 and TRBJ2-5, the CDR3 gives the full variable domain: EAGVVQSPRYKIIEKKQPVAFWCNPISGHNTLYWYLQNLGQGPELLIRYENEEAVDDSQLPKDRFSAERLKGVDSTLKIQPAELGDSAVYLCASSFGGDLKETQYFGPGTRLLVL.

This clonotype came up a few times. The chain joins TRBV20-1 to TRBJ1-2; D ambiguous. The CDR3 is made up of 11 amino acids. Germline values: CDR1 DFQATT, CDR2 SNEGSKA (reference sequence). Trimming took off 5 bases at V and 8 bases at J, with 12 bases between the two ends. CDR3 in DNA: TGCAGTGCTGACGGCCCGCAAGGCTACACCTTC. Translated: CSADGPQGYTF.

The table lists this clonotype with many counts. This chain connects TRBV5-1 to TRBJ2-1, with TRBD2 matching over 9 bases. The CDR3 covers 16 residues. The germline V gene encodes CDR1 SGHRS and CDR2 YFSETQ. After removal of 4 bases from V and 5 bases from J, the junction contained 10 bases not matched to a gene. DNA of the CDR3: TGCGCCAGCAGCGCAAGTGGGGGACTAGCACACAATGAGCAGTTCTTC. Its protein is CASSASGGLAHNEQFF.

Concerning this clonotype: The junction departs from germline at one end; a sequencing error may be responsible. The V gene is TRBV20-1, the J gene TRBJ2-1, with D tentatively TRBD1 or TRBD2 (6 bases each). Germline V gene lookup returns CDR1 DFQATT and CDR2 SNEGSKA (reference sequence). This CDR3 contains 16 residues. In DNA form, the CDR3 reads TGCAGTGCTAGAGATGGGGGCCTGGGGGGAGCGCTCCCGGAGATCTTC. This codes for CSARDGGLGGALPEIF.

This clonotype was found many times. This chain links TRBV27 with TRBJ2-1, with 7 positions matching TRBD1. Germline CDR1 and CDR2: MNHEY and SMNVEV (reference sequence). The CDR3 totals 14 residues. V lost 7 bases and J lost 0; bases outside the gene matches: 3. The CDR3 is CASTRQGSYNEQFF. DNA of the CDR3: TGTGCCAGCACCCGACAGGGCTCCTACAATGAGCAGTTCTTC.

There are a few counts of this clonotype. The chain links TRBV5-6 to TRBJ2-4, with TRBD2 matching 7 bases. This CDR3 has 12 residues. After removal of 7 bases from V and 5 bases from J, the junction contained 3 bases not matched to a gene. Germline V CDR1 and CDR2: SGHDT, YYEEEE. The CDR3: CASGGDENIQYF. CDR3 bases: TGTGCCAGCGGGGGGGACGAAAACATTCAGTACTTC. The full variable domain, with the rest looked up from reference TRBV5-6 and TRBJ2-4, is DAGVTQSPTHLIKTRGQQVTLRCSPKSGHDTVSWYQQALGQGPQFIFQYYEEEERQRGNFPDRFSGHQFPNYSSELNVNALLLGDSALYLCASGGDENIQYFGAGTRLSVL.

Only a few counts were recorded for this clonotype. The CDR3 protein is CASSLGTQVPRGGYTF. CDR3 DNA sequence: TGTGCCAGCAGCTTGGGAACACAGGTCCCTCGGGGTGGCTACACCTTC. The chain joins TRBV5-5 to TRBJ1-2; maybe TRBD1 (5 bases). Per the germline V gene, CDR1 is SGHKS and CDR2 is YYEKEE (reference sequence). The CDR3 is made up of 16 amino acids. Trimming shortened V by 0 bases and J by 7 bases, and 19 bases separated the two germline ends.

The V call is TRBV6-1, the J call TRBJ1-1; D not resolved. This CDR3 is built from 15 residues. CDR1 is MNHNS, CDR2 SASEGT, per germline. V was shortened by 3 bases and J by 1 base, with 12 bases between the two germline ends. Here the CDR3 reads CASSDMRHSNTEAFF. The CDR3 DNA sequence: TGTGCCAGCAGTGATATGAGACATTCGAACACTGAAGCTTTCTTT.

This clonotype was observed a few times. The chain is built from TRBV27 and TRBJ2-5, with 8 bases fitting TRBD1. The germline V gene has CDR1 MNHEY and CDR2 SMNVEV (reference sequence). The ends lost 3 bases at V and 3 bases at J; junction bases unmatched: 6. The CDR3 is 15 residues long. In DNA, the CDR3 is TGTGCCAGCAGTTTCATCACAGGGGGTGAAGAGACCCAGTACTTC. This codes for CASSFITGGEETQYF.

The V and J genes are TRBV7-2 and TRBJ2-3; 9 bases are shared with TRBD1. The V segment lost 5 bases and the J segment 6 bases; nucleotides outside the gene matches: 6. From germline, CDR1 is SGHTA and CDR2 FQGNSA. The CDR3 runs 14 residues. The CDR3 nucleotides read TGTGCCAGCAGCGCGTGGACAGGGGTGGATACGCAGTATTTT. Translation gives CASSAWTGVDTQYF.

This clonotype has at least ten counts. This chain uses TRBV9 with TRBJ2-1; 7 nucleotides match TRBD2. V lost 1 base to trimming and J lost 2 bases; unmatched junction nucleotides: 9. The CDR3 length is 17 residues. Germline V gene lookup returns CDR1 SGDLS and CDR2 YYNGEE. In DNA form, the CDR3 reads TGTGCCAGCAGCGTACCTCAAGTGGGAGGGACCTACAATGAGCAGTTCTTC. It translates to CASSVPQVGGTYNEQFF.

This clonotype was detected only a few times. V is TRBV20-1 and J is TRBJ2-1; TRBD2 matches at 13 bases. The CDR3 loop spans 12 amino acids. The V and J ends lost 5 bases and 14 bases, in that order; junction bases with no gene match: 6. Germline V lookup: CDR1 DFQATT, CDR2 SNEGSKA (reference sequence). CDR3: CSAPGLAGEEFF. The DNA of the CDR3 is TGCAGTGCTCCTGGACTAGCGGGAGAAGAGTTCTTC.

There are a few counts of this clonotype. The V gene is TRBV3-1, the J gene TRBJ1-3; no clear D. V was pared by 4 bases and J by 3 bases, with 7 bases between. This CDR3 is 13 amino acids long. Germline V gene sequence: CDR1 LGHDT, CDR2 YNNKEL (reference sequence). DNA for the CDR3: TGTGCCAGCAGCCTACTCCGTGGAAACACCATATATTTT. Amino acids: CASSLLRGNTIYF.

This rearrangement joins TRBV15 to TRBJ2-1, with 9 nucleotides matching TRBD2. V was clipped by 3 bases and J by 4 bases; unmatched bases: 4. Germline CDR1 reads LNHNV; CDR2 reads YYDKDF (reference sequence). The CDR3 length is 15 residues. The CDR3 sequence is CATSSLLAGYNEQFF. The CDR3 region has the DNA TGTGCCACCAGCAGTTTACTAGCGGGTTACAATGAGCAGTTCTTC.

In its sample, this clonotype was seen many times. The chain links TRBV12-3 or TRBV12-4 to TRBJ2-2; 10 bases fit TRBD2. Germline trimming cut 6 bases from V and 6 bases from J; bases unmatched to any gene: 4. This CDR3 contains 14 residues. In DNA form, the CDR3 reads TGTGCCAGCAGCCCCGGGACTAGCGCCGGGGAGCTGTTTTTT. Translating gives CASSPGTSAGELFF.

The V call is TRBV3-1, the J call TRBJ2-3, with TRBD2 matching over 12 bases. Germline CDR1 LGHDT, CDR2 YNNKEL (reference sequence). The J segment lost 5 bases and the V segment lost 4 bases, leaving 7 bases of the junction unmatched. CDR3 length: 16 amino acids. The CDR3 sequence: CASSLRLAGEEDTQYF. CDR3 bases: TGTGCCAGCAGCCTCCGACTAGCGGGAGAGGAAGATACGCAGTATTTT.

In its sample, this clonotype was seen a few times. This chain joins TRBV7-9 and TRBJ2-5; no clear D gene. Germline lookup yields CDR1 SEHNR and CDR2 FQNEAQ (reference sequence). V was shortened by 1 base and J by 7 bases, with 10 bases between the two germline ends. This CDR3 region has 13 residues. CDR3 sequence (DNA): TGTGCCAGCAGCTTAGAGGGTACCCGGACCCAGTACTTC. It codes for CASSLEGTRTQYF. The full variable domain, its missing parts supplied by reference TRBV7-9 and TRBJ2-5, is DTGVSQNPRHKITKRGQNVTFRCDPISEHNRLYWYRQTLGQGPEFLTYFQNEAQLEKSRLLSDRFSAERPKGSFSTLEIQRTEQGDSAMYLCASSLEGTRTQYFGPGTRLLVL.

J is TRBJ2-1 and V is TRBV20-1; 7 nucleotides line up with TRBD2. In germline, CDR1 is DFQATT, CDR2 SNEGSKA (reference sequence). CDR3 length equals 15 residues. The V segment lost 4 bases and the J segment 8 bases; nucleotides outside the gene matches: 14. The CDR3: CSANSPETSFDEQFF. The CDR3 DNA sequence: TGCAGTGCTAACTCCCCCGAGACTAGCTTCGATGAGCAGTTCTTC.

The rearrangement joins TRBV5-6 to TRBJ1-3; possibly TRBD1 for D (5 bases). The CDR3 sequence is 17 residues long. V dropped 2 bases and J dropped 0 bases, with 15 bases sitting between them. Germline CDR1 SGHDT, CDR2 YYEEEE. CDR3 protein: CASSFFGGQHSGNTIYF. The CDR3 bases are TGTGCCAGCAGCTTCTTTGGGGGTCAACACTCTGGAAACACCATATATTTT.

The chain couples TRBV20-1 to TRBJ1-5; D is unresolved. Trimming left V 5 bases short and J 2 bases short, with 13 bases between. The germline CDR1 and CDR2 sequences are DFQATT and SNEGSKA (reference sequence). The CDR3 runs to 14 residues. This CDR3 is CSASSPYGNQPQHF. In DNA, the CDR3 is TGCAGTGCTTCGAGCCCATATGGCAATCAGCCCCAGCATTTT.

This clonotype showed up just a few times. The chain uses TRBV5-1 and TRBJ2-1, with 7 bases matching TRBD2. Per the germline V gene, CDR1 is SGHRS and CDR2 is YFSETQ. The CDR3 loop spans 13 amino acids. After removal of 7 bases from V and 8 bases from J, the junction contained 9 bases not matched to a gene. CDR3 nucleotide sequence: TGCGCCAGCGGACTAGTGGGTCTAGATGAGCAGTTCTTC. This translates into CASGLVGLDEQFF.

This rearrangement joins TRBV7-8 to TRBJ1-5; D gene unclear. V lost 5 bases to trimming and J lost 4 bases, with 9 bases between them. The CDR3 runs 13 residues. From germline, CDR1 is SGHVS and CDR2 FQNEAQ. Written as DNA, the CDR3 is TGTGCCAGCAGCCCCCACGGGAATCAGCCCCAGCATTTT. As protein: CASSPHGNQPQHF.